This is a list of T cell receptor beta chains from one sample in a study of human T cells and chemical hapten exposure. Using its own MiXCR run on the RACE reads, TCRdb lists one record per CDR3 protein. This sample has approximately 71,000 distinct CDR3 sequences, with around 10% found just once. Sequenced here: whole blood, sampled in connection with sensitization to the hapten diphenylcyclopropenone (DPC). These receptors were obtained from a woman between 40 and 55 years old with alopecia areata. Some clones in this sample may be carry-over from other donors' samples. Each CDR3 is given with its conserved first and last residue. D genes are given only for firm matches. Expanded clones are given a class, and other clones once, few, many or no size at all.

clone size: many
CDR3 length: 16
J gene: TRBJ2-2
V gene: TRBV6-2/TRBV6-3
D gene: NA
CDR3 DNA: TGTGCCAGTGGTCCTGCGACAGGAGGCAAATCCGGGGAGCTGTTTTTT
CDR3 protein: CASGPATGGKSGELFF

clone size: many
CDR3 length: 15
J gene: TRBJ2-1
V gene: TRBV5-5
D gene: NA
CDR3 DNA: TGTGCCAGCAGCCCCCTAACAGTCGGGGGTAGTGAGCAGTTCTTC
CDR3 protein: CASSPLTVGGSEQFF

clone size: many
CDR3 length: 14
J gene: TRBJ2-4
V gene: TRBV3-1
D gene: NA
CDR3 DNA: TGTGCCAGCAGCCCCCGAGTAGCCAAAAACATTCAGTACTTC
CDR3 protein: CASSPRVAKNIQYF

clone size: few
CDR3 length: 13
J gene: TRBJ2-4
V gene: TRBV6-6
D gene: NA
CDR3 DNA: TGTGCCAGCAGGCGCGAGCGGTTAAACATTCAGTACTTC
CDR3 protein: CASRRERLNIQYF

clone size: many
CDR3 length: 16
J gene: TRBJ2-4
V gene: TRBV4-3
D gene: NA
CDR3 DNA: TGCGCCAGCAGCCAAGACGGGGGTCATGGAGAAAACATTCAGTACTTC
CDR3 protein: CASSQDGGHGENIQYF

clone size: many
CDR3 length: 13
J gene: TRBJ2-3
V gene: TRBV9
D gene: NA
CDR3 DNA: TGTGCCAGCAGCGTAGGACCCACAGATACGCAGTATTTT
CDR3 protein: CASSVGPTDTQYF

clone size: NA
CDR3 length: 16
J gene: TRBJ2-1
V gene: TRBV9
D gene: NA
CDR3 DNA: TGTGCCAGCAGCGACCATCAGGGGATCTCCTACAATGAGCAGTTCTTC
CDR3 protein: CASSDHQGISYNEQFF

clone size: many
CDR3 length: 15
J gene: TRBJ1-5
V gene: TRBV5-6
D gene: TRBD1
CDR3 DNA: TGTGCCAGCAGCTTTGAGGGACAGGCCCATCAGCCCCAGCATTTT
CDR3 protein: CASSFEGQAHQPQHF

clone size: many
CDR3 length: 15
J gene: TRBJ1-6
V gene: TRBV5-6
D gene: NA
CDR3 DNA: TGTGCCAGCAGCTTGTATCGGGGGAACGATTCACCCCTCCACTTT
CDR3 protein: CASSLYRGNDSPLHF

clone size: NA
CDR3 length: 14
J gene: TRBJ2-3
V gene: TRBV6-6
D gene: NA
CDR3 DNA: TGTGCCAGCATGCCGTGGCAAAACACAGATACGCAGTATTTT
CDR3 protein: CASMPWQNTDTQYF

clone size: few
CDR3 length: 18
J gene: TRBJ2-5
V gene: TRBV20-1
D gene: TRBD2
CDR3 DNA: TGCAGTGCTAGAGATAGTGAGGGACTAGCGGGGTCACCAGAGACCCAGTACTTC
CDR3 protein: CSARDSEGLAGSPETQYF

clone size: many
CDR3 length: 14
J gene: TRBJ2-3
V gene: TRBV10-3
D gene: NA
CDR3 DNA: TGTGCCATCAGTGGAGGTCAGGGGTCAGGGACGCAGTATTTT
CDR3 protein: CAISGGQGSGTQYF

clone size: many
CDR3 length: 13
J gene: TRBJ1-2
V gene: TRBV18
D gene: NA
CDR3 DNA: TGTGCCAGCTCACCATTCGAGGGGGATGGCTACACCTTC
CDR3 protein: CASSPFEGDGYTF

clone size: few
CDR3 length: 17
J gene: TRBJ2-1
V gene: TRBV12-3/TRBV12-4
D gene: TRBD1
CDR3 DNA: TGTGCCAGCAGTTTTCCCCCCGGGACAGGGAGGTACAATGAGCAGTTCTTC
CDR3 protein: CASSFPPGTGRYNEQFF

clone size: NA
CDR3 length: 15
J gene: TRBJ2-1
V gene: TRBV10-3
D gene: NA
CDR3 DNA: TGTGCCTCCGAAGACGGCCAAACAGGTGGCAATGAGCAGTTCTTC
CDR3 protein: CASEDGQTGGNEQFF

clone size: many
CDR3 length: 16
J gene: TRBJ2-7
V gene: TRBV4-2
D gene: TRBD1
CDR3 DNA: TGTGCCAGCGGTCAGGCGGCCGGGACAGGGGACTACGAGCAGTACTTC
CDR3 protein: CASGQAAGTGDYEQYF

clone size: few
CDR3 length: 15
J gene: TRBJ2-5
V gene: TRBV5-4
D gene: TRBD2
CDR3 DNA: TGTGCCAGCACCTCATCCGGGGGGGCCCAGGAGACCCAGTACTTC
CDR3 protein: CASTSSGGAQETQYF

clone size: few
CDR3 length: 14
J gene: TRBJ2-7
V gene: TRBV20-1
D gene: NA
CDR3 DNA: TGCAGTGCTAGCAGCGGTGTCCCCCCCTACGAGCAGTACTTC
CDR3 protein: CSASSGVPPYEQYF

clone size: many
CDR3 length: 15
J gene: TRBJ1-6
V gene: TRBV9
D gene: NA
CDR3 DNA: TGTGCCAGCAGCGAGGTCGGGTCCTATAATTCACCCCTCCACTTT
CDR3 protein: CASSEVGSYNSPLHF

clone size: many
CDR3 length: 16
J gene: TRBJ2-1
V gene: TRBV2
D gene: TRBD2
CDR3 DNA: TGTGCCAGCAGTGAGTCGGTTAGCGGGGGGCTGGGTGAGCAGTTCTTC
CDR3 protein: CASSESVSGGLGEQFF

clone size: many
CDR3 length: 13
J gene: TRBJ2-1
V gene: TRBV11-3
D gene: NA
CDR3 DNA: TGTGCCAGCAGCTTAGGTGAGGGCCGGGAGCAGTTCTTC
CDR3 protein: CASSLGEGREQFF

clone size: many
CDR3 length: 12
J gene: TRBJ2-7
V gene: TRBV11-3
D gene: TRBD1
CDR3 DNA: TGTGCCAGCAGCTTTACAGGGGCCGAGCAGTACTTC
CDR3 protein: CASSFTGAEQYF

clone size: NA
CDR3 length: 11
J gene: TRBJ2-5
V gene: TRBV20-1
D gene: TRBD2
CDR3 DNA: TGCAGTGCAACTAGCGGTGAGACCCAGTACTTC
CDR3 protein: CSATSGETQYF

clone size: few
CDR3 length: 12
J gene: TRBJ2-5
V gene: TRBV9
D gene: TRBD2
CDR3 DNA: TGTGCCAGCAGCTGGGGGGAGGGGACCCAGTACTTC
CDR3 protein: CASSWGEGTQYF

clone size: few
CDR3 length: 12
J gene: TRBJ1-6
V gene: TRBV6-6
D gene: NA
CDR3 DNA: TGTGCCAGCAGTTATCCGACCTCACCCCTCCACTTT
CDR3 protein: CASSYPTSPLHF

clone size: NA
CDR3 length: 13
J gene: TRBJ2-7
V gene: TRBV4-1
D gene: TRBD1
CDR3 DNA: TGCGGCAGCGAGGGACAGGGAACCTACGAGCAGTACTTC
CDR3 protein: CGSEGQGTYEQYF

clone size: many
CDR3 length: 14
J gene: TRBJ1-3
V gene: TRBV7-9
D gene: NA
CDR3 DNA: TGTGCCAGCAGCTTAGACAGCTCTGGAAACACCATATATTTT
CDR3 protein: CASSLDSSGNTIYF

clone size: few
CDR3 length: 18
J gene: TRBJ2-2
V gene: TRBV28
D gene: TRBD1
CDR3 DNA: TGTGCCAGCAGTTTATACGACTGGGACAGGGGGAGTCCCGGGGAGCTGTTTTTT
CDR3 protein: CASSLYDWDRGSPGELFF

clone size: NA
CDR3 length: 13
J gene: TRBJ1-3
V gene: TRBV20-1
D gene: NA
CDR3 DNA: TGCAGTTCCCGCGAGGTCTCTGGAAACACCATATATTTT
CDR3 protein: CSSREVSGNTIYF

clone size: few
CDR3 length: 16
J gene: TRBJ2-1
V gene: TRBV6-2/TRBV6-3
D gene: NA
CDR3 DNA: TGTGCCAGCAGTCCTCCGGGACCCATGACCTACAATGAGCAGTTCTTC
CDR3 protein: CASSPPGPMTYNEQFF

clone size: many
CDR3 length: 15
J gene: TRBJ2-2
V gene: TRBV6-2/TRBV6-3
D gene: TRBD2
CDR3 DNA: TGTGCCAGCAGCCCGGGGGGGTCGGACACCGGGGAGCTGTTTTTT
CDR3 protein: CASSPGGSDTGELFF

clone size: many
CDR3 length: 14
J gene: TRBJ2-1
V gene: TRBV7-2
D gene: NA
CDR3 DNA: TGTGCCAGCACACGCCGGACTCCGGGCCATGAGCAGTTCTTC
CDR3 protein: CASTRRTPGHEQFF

clone size: many
CDR3 length: 18
J gene: TRBJ2-5
V gene: TRBV6-5
D gene: NA
CDR3 DNA: TGTGCCAGCAGTTACTCGATGACAGGGAGGGGCCCTCAAGAGACCCAGTACTTC
CDR3 protein: CASSYSMTGRGPQETQYF

clone size: NA
CDR3 length: 14
J gene: TRBJ2-1
V gene: TRBV20-1
D gene: NA
CDR3 DNA: TGCAGTGCAACCGGGACATCCTCCTACAATGAGCAGTTCTTC
CDR3 protein: CSATGTSSYNEQFF

clone size: many
CDR3 length: 13
J gene: TRBJ1-1
V gene: TRBV18
D gene: NA
CDR3 DNA: TGTGCCAGCTCACCGGGGGAGGGCGCTGAAGCTTTCTTT
CDR3 protein: CASSPGEGAEAFF

clone size: many
CDR3 length: 14
J gene: TRBJ1-6
V gene: TRBV7-9
D gene: NA
CDR3 DNA: TGTGCCAGCAGCGAGGTTACGGATAATTCACCCCTCCACTTT
CDR3 protein: CASSEVTDNSPLHF

clone size: many
CDR3 length: 17
J gene: TRBJ2-3
V gene: TRBV12-3/TRBV12-4
D gene: NA
CDR3 DNA: TGTGCCAGCAGCCCAACCTCAAGCGGGCCCAGCACAGATACGCAGTATTTT
CDR3 protein: CASSPTSSGPSTDTQYF

clone size: few
CDR3 length: 16
J gene: TRBJ2-1
V gene: TRBV9
D gene: NA
CDR3 DNA: TGTGCCAGCAGCCTTAGGGACCTACCAACCTACAATGAGCAGTTCTTC
CDR3 protein: CASSLRDLPTYNEQFF

clone size: many
CDR3 length: 16
J gene: TRBJ1-5
V gene: TRBV6-2/TRBV6-3
D gene: NA
CDR3 DNA: TGTGCCAGCAGTTACCGCCGCCAGCAAATTAATCAGCCCCAGCATTTT
CDR3 protein: CASSYRRQQINQPQHF

clone size: many
CDR3 length: 16
J gene: TRBJ1-4
V gene: TRBV5-1
D gene: NA
CDR3 DNA: TGCGCCAGCAGCTTGGCCCCCCAGGGGACTAATGAAAAACTGTTTTTT
CDR3 protein: CASSLAPQGTNEKLFF

clone size: many
CDR3 length: 12
J gene: TRBJ2-2
V gene: TRBV6-1
D gene: TRBD1
CDR3 DNA: TGTGCCAGCAGAACAGGGGCCGGGGAGCTGTTTTTT
CDR3 protein: CASRTGAGELFF

clone size: many
CDR3 length: 13
J gene: TRBJ2-5
V gene: TRBV7-2
D gene: NA
CDR3 DNA: TGTGCCAGCACTCGACAGGTTCAAGAGACCCAGTACTTC
CDR3 protein: CASTRQVQETQYF

clone size: many
CDR3 length: 14
J gene: TRBJ2-1
V gene: TRBV3-2
D gene: NA
CDR3 DNA: TGTGCCAGGGGAGGGTCTAGCTCCTACAATGAGCAGTTCTTC
CDR3 protein: CARGGSSSYNEQFF